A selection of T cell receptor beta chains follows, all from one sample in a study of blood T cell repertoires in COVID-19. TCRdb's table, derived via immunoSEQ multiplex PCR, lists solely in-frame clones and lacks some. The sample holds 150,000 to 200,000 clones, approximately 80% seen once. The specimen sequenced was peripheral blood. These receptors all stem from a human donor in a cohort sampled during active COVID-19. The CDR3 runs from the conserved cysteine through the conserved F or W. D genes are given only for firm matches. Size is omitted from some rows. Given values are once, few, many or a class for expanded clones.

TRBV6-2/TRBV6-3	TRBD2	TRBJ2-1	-	CASSPAREGEQFF	TGTGCCAGCAGCCCCGCCCGGGAGGGTGAGCAGTTCTTC
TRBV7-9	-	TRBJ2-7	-	CASSSTAEQYF	TGTGCCAGCAGCTCCACAGCCGAGCAGTACTTC
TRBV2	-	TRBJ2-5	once	CASSEVQGGNQETQYF	TGTGCCAGCAGTGAAGTCCAGGGGGGAAATCAAGAGACCCAGTACTTC
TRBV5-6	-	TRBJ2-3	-	CASSPQSTDTQYF	TGTGCCAGCAGCCCCCAGAGCACAGATACGCAGTATTTT
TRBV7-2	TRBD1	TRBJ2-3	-	CASSLSGTGGDTQYF	TGTGCCAGCAGCTTATCCGGGACAGGTGGAGATACGCAGTATTTT
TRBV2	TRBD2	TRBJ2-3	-	CASSPFSGGADTQYF	TGTGCCAGCAGTCCTTTCAGCGGGGGCGCAGATACGCAGTATTTT
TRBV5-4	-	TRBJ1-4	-	CASSQGSEANEKLFF	TGTGCCAGCAGCCAGGGGAGCGAGGCGAATGAAAAACTGTTTTTT
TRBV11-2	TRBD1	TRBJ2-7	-	CASSPGQGLYEQYF	TGTGCCAGCAGCCCCGGACAGGGGCTCTACGAGCAGTACTTC
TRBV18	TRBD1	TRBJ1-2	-	CANSGQGEYGYTF	TGTGCCAACTCCGGACAGGGTGAATATGGCTACACCTTC
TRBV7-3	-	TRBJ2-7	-	CASSPRTAGEQYF	TGTGCCAGCAGCCCCCGGACTGCGGGTGAGCAGTACTTC
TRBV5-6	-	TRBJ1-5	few	CASSQGLYSNQPQHF	TGTGCCAGCAGCCAAGGACTGTATAGCAATCAGCCCCAGCATTTT
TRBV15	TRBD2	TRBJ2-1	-	CATSRTSGSFNEQFF	TGTGCCACCAGCAGAACTAGCGGGAGCTTCAATGAGCAGTTCTTC
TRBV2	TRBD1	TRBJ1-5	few	CASSGEQGAQPQHF	TGTGCCAGCAGTGGAGAACAGGGGGCTCAGCCCCAGCATTTT
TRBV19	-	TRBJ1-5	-	CASSIVQRSNQPQHF	TGTGCCAGTAGTATAGTGCAGCGTAGCAATCAGCCCCAGCATTTT
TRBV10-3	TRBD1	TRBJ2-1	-	CAISDGQGEVDEQFF	TGTGCCATCAGTGATGGACAGGGGGAGGTTGATGAGCAGTTCTTC
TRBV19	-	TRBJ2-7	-	CASSDLQGNEQYF	TGTGCCAGTAGCGACCTCCAGGGCAACGAGCAGTACTTC
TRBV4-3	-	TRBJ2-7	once	CASSQDPSSYEQYF	TGCGCCAGCAGCCAAGACCCTAGCTCCTACGAGCAGTACTTC
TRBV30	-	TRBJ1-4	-	CAWSFSATNEKLFF	TGTGCCTGGAGTTTCAGTGCAACTAATGAAAAACTGTTTTTT
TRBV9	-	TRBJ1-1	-	CASSGQLNTEAFF	TGTGCCAGCAGCGGACAGCTGAACACTGAAGCTTTCTTT
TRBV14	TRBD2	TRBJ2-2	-	CASSPTRTSGRHTGELFF	TGTGCCAGCAGCCCTACCCGGACTAGCGGGAGGCACACCGGGGAGCTGTTTTTT
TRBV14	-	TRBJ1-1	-	CASSWRGAGTEAFF	TGTGCCAGCAGTTGGCGGGGGGCTGGCACTGAAGCTTTCTTT
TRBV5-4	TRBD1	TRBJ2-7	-	CASSPDPGQAPYEQYF	TGTGCCAGCAGCCCCGATCCGGGACAGGCCCCCTACGAGCAGTACTTC
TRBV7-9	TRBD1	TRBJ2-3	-	CASSRWDRGVTDTQYF	TGTGCCAGCAGCCGATGGGACAGGGGAGTTACAGATACGCAGTATTTT
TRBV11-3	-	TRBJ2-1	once	CASSLASQFVEQFF	TGTGCCAGCAGCTTAGCCTCCCAGTTCGTTGAGCAGTTCTTC
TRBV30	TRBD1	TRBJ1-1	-	CAWRAGGNEAFF	TGTGCCTGGAGGGCAGGGGGAAATGAAGCTTTCTTT
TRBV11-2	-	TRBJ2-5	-	CASSSEAGWETQYF	TGTGCCAGCAGCTCCGAGGCAGGGTGGGAGACCCAGTACTTC
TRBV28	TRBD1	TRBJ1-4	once	CASRGQGDEKLFF	TGTGCCAGCAGGGGACAGGGAGATGAAAAACTGTTTTTT
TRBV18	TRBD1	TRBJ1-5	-	CASSPQGAGNQPQHF	TGTGCCAGCTCACCTCAGGGGGCTGGCAATCAGCCCCAGCATTTT
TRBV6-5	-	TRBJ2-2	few	CASSYVGSGTGELFF	TGTGCCAGCAGTTACGTGGGGAGTGGCACCGGGGAGCTGTTTTTT
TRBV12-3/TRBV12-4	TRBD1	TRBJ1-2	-	CASVDRASAGYTF	TGTGCCAGCGTGGACAGGGCTTCAGCCGGCTACACCTTC
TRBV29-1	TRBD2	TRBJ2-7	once	CSVEKPPGLAGIYEQYF	TGCAGCGTTGAAAAACCACCGGGACTAGCGGGTATCTACGAGCAGTACTTC
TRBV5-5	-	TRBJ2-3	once	CASSPGTDTQYF	TGTGCCAGCAGTCCAGGCACAGATACGCAGTATTTT
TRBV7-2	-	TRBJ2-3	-	CASSTRTDTQYF	TGTGCCAGCAGCACTCGCACAGATACGCAGTATTTT
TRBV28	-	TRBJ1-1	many	CASKLFQGMNTEAFF	TGTGCCAGCAAACTCTTCCAGGGGATGAACACTGAAGCTTTCTTT
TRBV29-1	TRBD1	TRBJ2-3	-	CSVGGGGQGSTDTQYF	TGCAGCGTTGGGGGAGGGGGACAGGGGTCCACAGATACGCAGTATTTT
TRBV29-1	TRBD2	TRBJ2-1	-	CSVEELAGAGYNEQFF	TGCAGCGTTGAAGAACTAGCGGGAGCGGGGTACAATGAGCAGTTCTTC
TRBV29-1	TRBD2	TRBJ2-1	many	CSVEDPEAGAFYNEQFF	TGCAGCGTTGAGGACCCCGAAGCGGGGGCATTTTACAATGAGCAGTTCTTC
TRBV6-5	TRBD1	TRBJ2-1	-	CASSPRTGVNEQFF	TGTGCCAGCAGTCCAAGGACAGGGGTCAATGAGCAGTTCTTC
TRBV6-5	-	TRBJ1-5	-	CASSSDSDQPQHF	TGTGCCAGCAGCTCCGACAGTGATCAGCCCCAGCATTTT
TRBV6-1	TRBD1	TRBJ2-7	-	CASSESGGEQYF	TGTGCCAGCAGTGAGTCAGGGGGCGAGCAGTACTTC